This T cell receptor (beta chain) was sequenced during a study of CD8 T cells in ankylosing spondylitis. TCRdb called the 5' RACE reads again in MiXCR, with one record for every CDR3 protein. The table records 250,000 or so distinct CDR3 sequences, 10% of them present only once. V dropped 2 bases and J dropped 5 bases, with 9 bases sitting between them. The germline V gene has CDR1 LNHNV and CDR2 YYDKDF (reference sequence). The length of the CDR3 is 13 residues. This clonotype was seen ten or more times. The receptor's source is a male donor with ankylosing spondylitis or in good health (not recorded which). J is TRBJ1-2 and V is TRBV15; D gene unclear. Input material: blood, either unsorted or a sorted T cell fraction (not recorded which). For the CDR3, the DNA is TGTGCCACCAGCAGAACGGCCTTTTATGGCTACACCTTC. This encodes CATSRTAFYGYTF. Drawing the rest from reference TRBV15 and TRBJ1-2, the complete variable domain is DAMVIQNPRYQVTQFGKPVTLSCSQTLNHNVMYWYQQKSSQAPKLLFHYYDKDFNNEADTPDNFQSRRPNTSFCFLDIRSPGLGDTAMYLCATSRTAFYGYTFGSGTRLTVV.